These T cell receptor beta chains were read from a single sample in a study of T cell repertoires in cytomegalovirus infection. MiXCR, run by TCRdb on the reads, gives a single entry per CDR3 protein. Among 150,000 or so distinct CDR3 sequences listed, roughly a sixth were seen once. The sample comprised CD8+ T cells from PBMCs. These TCRs come from a human donor in good health (CMV status not recorded). Some clones in this sample may be carry-over from other donors' samples. CDR3s include the opening cysteine and the closing phenylalanine or tryptophan. A D gene is named only where the DNA matches it firmly. A clone size is listed for some rows: how often the clone was seen (once, few, many), or a class if it is expanded.

clone size	V gene	D gene	J gene	CDR3 DNA	CDR3 protein
few	TRBV7-2	TRBD1	TRBJ2-1	TGTGCCAGCAGCTTCTACTCTGGGACAGGGTATTACAATGAGCAGTTCTTC	CASSFYSGTGYYNEQFF
many	TRBV11-2	TRBD2	TRBJ2-1	TGTGCCAGCAGCGCAGTGGCTAGCGGCGGGTCCTACAATGAGCAGTTCTTC	CASSAVASGGSYNEQFF
few	TRBV11-2	NA	TRBJ2-3	TGTGCCAGCTATCGTACGGGGGATACGCAGTATTTT	CASYRTGDTQYF
NA	TRBV15	NA	TRBJ1-2	TGTGCCACCAGCCGGGGAGAGAGGGAACTAGACGGCTACACCTTC	CATSRGERELDGYTF
few	TRBV7-8	NA	TRBJ2-1	TGTGCCAGCAGCCCGAGTCGGGGGGCCTCCTACAATGAGCAGTTCTTC	CASSPSRGASYNEQFF
few	TRBV12-3/TRBV12-4	NA	TRBJ2-1	TGTGCCAGCAGTCCAGGACAGTACAATGAGCAGTTCTTC	CASSPGQYNEQFF
NA	TRBV12-3/TRBV12-4	TRBD1	TRBJ1-2	TGTGCCAGCACCCCGGACAGGGGTTTGTATGGCTACACCTTC	CASTPDRGLYGYTF
few	TRBV15	NA	TRBJ2-1	TGTGCCACCAGCAGCGATGCTTTGGTGGCGGGACGACGTTGGGAGCAGTTCTTC	CATSSDALVAGRRWEQFF
once	TRBV7-2	NA	TRBJ2-5	TGTGCCAGCAGCCCGCCCGATGTTAGCGGCGGCGAGACCCAGTACTTC	CASSPPDVSGGETQYF
few	TRBV19	NA	TRBJ1-1	TGTGCCAGTACGATCTGGGGGACTGAAGCTTTCTTT	CASTIWGTEAFF
few	TRBV14	NA	TRBJ1-1	TGTGCCAGCAGCCGCGTAGAGGGGGAGACTGAAGCTTTCTTT	CASSRVEGETEAFF
NA	TRBV6-2/TRBV6-3	TRBD2	TRBJ2-2	TGTGCCAGCAGAGACGTTTCGCGGGAGACCGGGGAGCTGTTTTTT	CASRDVSRETGELFF
NA	TRBV6-2/TRBV6-3	NA	TRBJ1-1	TGTGCCAGCAGTTTGACAGTCATGAACACTGAAGCTTTCTTT	CASSLTVMNTEAFF
NA	TRBV7-9	NA	TRBJ1-1	TGTGCCAGCAGCCGAGGGAGGCTACTAGACACTGAAGCTTTCTTT	CASSRGRLLDTEAFF
few	TRBV20-1	NA	TRBJ2-7	TGCAGTGCTGGGGACGTTTCCTACGAGCAGTACTTC	CSAGDVSYEQYF
many	TRBV28	NA	TRBJ2-5	TGTGCCAGCAGGGAAGATGACAGGCTCCAAGAGACCCAGTACTTC	CASREDDRLQETQYF
NA	TRBV6-6	TRBD1	TRBJ2-3	TGTGCCAGCAGTTACTTGGGACAGGGCGGGGATACGCAGTATTTT	CASSYLGQGGDTQYF
NA	TRBV7-9	NA	TRBJ1-5	TGTGCCAGCAGCCCAGGGTTAAGCAATCAGCCCCAGCATTTT	CASSPGLSNQPQHF
NA	TRBV12-3/TRBV12-4	NA	TRBJ1-5	TGTGCCAGCAGTTTATGGGGGGCCGACTTTAATCAGCCCCAGCATTTT	CASSLWGADFNQPQHF
NA	TRBV7-9	NA	TRBJ2-4	TGTGCCAGCAGCTTAGAGGAGACCACCTGGAGAAACATTCAGTACTTC	CASSLEETTWRNIQYF
few	TRBV5-5	NA	TRBJ1-1	TGTGCCAGCAGCTCAGAAGGCTTCACTGAAGCTTTCTTT	CASSSEGFTEAFF
few	TRBV7-8	NA	TRBJ2-1	TGTGCCAGCAGCTCCTCCGGGACTGGCGACAATGAGCAGTTCTTC	CASSSSGTGDNEQFF
many	TRBV7-2	NA	TRBJ2-2	TGTGCCAGCGGATACCAGGGGTGGACGAACACCGGGGAGCTGTTTTTT	CASGYQGWTNTGELFF
NA	TRBV6-2/TRBV6-3	TRBD2	TRBJ2-7	TGTGCCAGCACCCCGGGACTAGCCCACGAGCAGTACTTC	CASTPGLAHEQYF
NA	TRBV4-3	NA	TRBJ1-3	TGCGCCAGCAGCCAGGCCAGCACACGCTCTGGAAACACCATATATTTT	CASSQASTRSGNTIYF
NA	TRBV10-3	NA	TRBJ1-1	TGTGCCATCAGTGGATCCGGGAAAACGAACACTGAAGCTTTCTTT	CAISGSGKTNTEAFF
NA	TRBV4-2	NA	TRBJ1-3	TGTGCCAGCAGCCCCAGAGGGACGGTCTCTGGAAACACCATATATTTT	CASSPRGTVSGNTIYF
NA	TRBV19	NA	TRBJ2-1	TGTGCCAGTAGTAAAATCTCCCGAGGCTCCTACAATGAGCAGTTCTTC	CASSKISRGSYNEQFF
NA	TRBV7-9	NA	TRBJ2-7	TGTGCCAGCAGCTTAGTAGACGGGTTTGACTACGAGCAGTACTTC	CASSLVDGFDYEQYF
NA	TRBV6-2/TRBV6-3	NA	TRBJ2-5	TGTGCCAGCAGTTACGTCAAGCGAGAGACCCAGTACTTC	CASSYVKRETQYF
NA	TRBV28	NA	TRBJ2-5	TGTGCCAGCAGCCTAGGGGGGTGGGAGACCCAGTACTTC	CASSLGGWETQYF
many	TRBV27	NA	TRBJ2-1	TGTGCCAGCAGTTTCACAGCCCCTTACAATGAGCAGTTCTTC	CASSFTAPYNEQFF
NA	TRBV27	NA	TRBJ2-2	TGTGCCAGCAGTTTATTTTCGGAATGGCGGGGGAACACCGGGGAGCTGTTTTTT	CASSLFSEWRGNTGELFF
many	TRBV14	TRBD1	TRBJ2-4	TGTGCCAGCAGCCAACCGGGACAGGGTCCGTACTTC	CASSQPGQGPYF
few	TRBV7-2	TRBD2	TRBJ2-1	TGTGCCAGCAGCCCGTGCCCCGGGACTAGCGGGGGACCCTACAATGAGCAGTTCTTC	CASSPCPGTSGGPYNEQFF
many	TRBV7-9	TRBD2	TRBJ2-7	TGTGCCAGCAGCTCACCGTCTGGGGGACTAGCGGCCTCCTCGCCCTACGAGCAGTACTTC	CASSSPSGGLAASSPYEQYF
NA	TRBV7-9	NA	TRBJ2-7	TGTGCCAGCAGTTCTTTGGGCACCGAGGCGAACGAGCAGTACTTC	CASSSLGTEANEQYF
NA	TRBV27	TRBD1	TRBJ1-1	TGTGCCAGCAGTTTCTCAGGGGGCCCAGCTGAAGCTTTCTTT	CASSFSGGPAEAFF
NA	TRBV12-3/TRBV12-4	NA	TRBJ1-1	TGTGCCAGCGGGATGGATGTAGGCACTGAAGCTTTCTTT	CASGMDVGTEAFF
NA	TRBV5-6	NA	TRBJ1-2	TGTGCCAGCAGCCAAGGGAACGGAGTGGGCTACACCTTC	CASSQGNGVGYTF